These 14 T cell receptor beta chains were sequenced from one sample in a study of T cells in Graves' hyperthyroidism and ophthalmopathy. Amplification of TCR beta CDR3 regions used RNA as the template. Using the HTBI primer set, a first-round RT-PCR was run on the TCR CDR3. TCRdb re-called the multiplex PCR reads through MiXCR, storing one row per CDR3 protein. The table records around 520,000 distinct CDR3 sequences, 13% to 15% of them present only once. Sequencing was done on a sample of blood. Every receptor here comes from a woman aged 18-29 years with Graves' hyperthyroidism.

This clonotype was seen a few times. The chain uses TRBV6-2 or TRBV6-3 and TRBJ2-3; TRBD2 matches at 16 bases. The CDR3 spans 18 residues. Germline V CDR1 and CDR2: MNHEY, SVGEGT. The ends lost 6 bases at V and 3 bases at J; junction bases unmatched: 9. Here the CDR3 DNA reads TGTGCCAGCAGCACCTGGGGACTAGCGGGAGGGTGGACAGATACGCAGTATTTT. Translating gives CASSTWGLAGGWTDTQYF.

This clonotype was detected many times. J is TRBJ1-1 and V is TRBV30, with a tentative D call TRBD1 (5 bases). The V and J ends lost 5 bases and 5 bases respectively, with 24 bases between them. This CDR3 is built from 16 residues. Germline CDR1 is GTSNPN and CDR2 is SVGIG (reference sequence). The CDR3 here is CAWSITGLPRGTEAFF. As DNA, the CDR3 is TGTGCCTGGTCGATCACGGGACTTCCCAGAGGGACTGAAGCTTTCTTT.

The table lists this clonotype with a few counts. This rearrangement joins TRBV20-1 to TRBJ2-1, with D possibly called TRBD1 or TRBD2 (5 bases each). The CDR3 is 14 residues long. Germline V CDR1 and CDR2: DFQATT, SNEGSKA (reference sequence). V lost 5 bases to trimming and J lost 5 bases, with 16 bases between them. For the CDR3, the DNA is TGCAGTGCTGCCTGGGGGATTCGGAACAATGAGCAGTTCTTC. Encoded protein: CSAAWGIRNNEQFF.

This clonotype was recorded a few times. V gene TRBV6-1 combines with J gene TRBJ1-1; a possible D gene is TRBD1 (6 bases). This CDR3 contains 16 residues. Between the trimmed V and J ends, which lost 6 bases and 0 bases, there was a span of 17 bases. The germline V gene has CDR1 MNHNS and CDR2 SASEGT. This CDR3 reads CASSPRTAPMNTEAFF. The DNA for the CDR3 is TGTGCCAGCAGCCCTCGGACAGCACCAATGAACACTGAAGCTTTCTTT.

This clonotype appeared many times. The CDR3 loop reads CASNPGQMNTEAFF. The CDR3 coding sequence is TGTGCCAGCAACCCGGGACAGATGAACACTGAAGCTTTCTTT. The V and J genes are TRBV11-2 and TRBJ1-1; 7 nucleotides align to TRBD1. The germline CDR1 and CDR2 sequences are SGHAT and FQNNGV. J lost 0 bases, V lost 7 bases, and 5 bases had no gene match. CDR3 size: 14 residues. Variable domain in full (rest from reference TRBV11-2 and TRBJ1-1): EAGVAQSPRYKIIEKRQSVAFWCNPISGHATLYWYQQILGQGPKLLIQFQNNGVVDDSQLPKDRFSAERLKGVDSTLKIQPAKLEDSAVYLCASNPGQMNTEAFFGQGTRLTVV.

This clonotype was picked up a small number of times. The rearrangement links TRBV14 to TRBJ2-3; D possibly corresponds to TRBD1 (7 bases). Germline V gene lookup returns CDR1 SGHDN and CDR2 FVKESK. This CDR3 spans 14 amino acids. Trimming stripped 4 bases from V and 4 bases from J, with 12 bases between. The CDR3 protein is CASSRGGGADTQYF. CDR3 coding DNA: TGTGCCAGCAGCCGTGGAGGGGGCGCAGATACGCAGTATTTT.

Many counts were recorded for this clonotype. The gene calls are TRBV29-1 and TRBJ2-7; a weak D match, TRBD2 (6 bases). Trimming took off 3 bases at V and 4 bases at J, with 10 bases between the two ends. CDR1 and CDR2 from the germline V gene are SQVTM and ANQGSEA. There are 12 residues in the CDR3. In nucleotides, the CDR3 is TGCAGCGTTGAGCGGGGAGGATACGAGCAGTACTTC. This gives the protein CSVERGGYEQYF.

V is TRBV6-1 and J is TRBJ2-7, with 10 nucleotides matching TRBD2. This CDR3 is 16 amino acids long. Germline values: CDR1 MNHNS, CDR2 SASEGT. Trimming removed 5 bases from V and 2 bases from J; junction bases left unmatched: 9. Here the CDR3 DNA reads TGTGCCAGCAGTCGGCCCCAACTAGCGGGAACCTACGAGCAGTACTTC. Residues: CASSRPQLAGTYEQYF.

This CDR3 is CASSIEKIAGISGANVLTF. CDR3 nucleotides: TGTGCCAGTAGTATAGAGAAGATAGCGGGGATCTCTGGGGCCAACGTCCTGACTTTC. The V call is TRBV19, the J call TRBJ2-6; 8 bases match TRBD2. Germline V lookup: CDR1 LNHDA, CDR2 SQIVND (reference sequence). CDR3 size: 19 residues. V shed 0 bases, J shed 0 bases, and the junction held 7 bases outside the gene matches.

This clonotype has ten or more counts. This sequence joins TRBV12-3 or TRBV12-4 and TRBJ2-6; D remains unclear. V was trimmed by 6 bases and J by 0 bases, leaving 6 bases between them. The CDR3 length is 14 residues. The CDR3 loop is CASRPASGANVLTF. The CDR3 nucleotides read TGTGCCAGCAGACCGGCCTCTGGGGCCAACGTCCTGACTTTC.

The V call is TRBV14, the J call TRBJ2-2; D might be TRBD2 (6 bases). The CDR3 consists of 15 residues. Germline CDR1 and CDR2: SGHDN and FVKESK. V shed 2 bases and J shed 4 bases, with 11 bases lying between them. CDR3 nucleotides: TGTGCCAGCAGCCAAATCGCCGGGGGCACCGGGGAGCTGTTTTTT. Translating it yields CASSQIAGGTGELFF.

This clonotype has a count of ten or more. The CDR3 DNA sequence: TGCGCCAGCAGCCCGGGGACCTCCGTGAACACTGAAGCTTTCTTT. Amino acid sequence: CASSPGTSVNTEAFF. V usage is TRBV5-1 and J usage is TRBJ1-1; D is perhaps TRBD1 (5 bases). There are 15 residues in the CDR3. Germline-derived CDR1 and CDR2 are SGHRS and YFSETQ. The V end was cut by 4 bases, the J end by 0 bases, with 13 bases between.

The rearrangement links TRBV6-2 or TRBV6-3 to TRBJ2-3; 8 bases match TRBD1. CDR1 is MNHEY and CDR2 is SVGEGT in the germline V gene. The CDR3 extends over 18 amino acids. V gave up 10 bases and J gave up 0 bases; unmatched junction bases: 18. CDR3 sequence reads: CATARDRSFITSTDTQYF. The CDR3 DNA sequence: TGTGCCACGGCAAGGGACAGGAGTTTCATTACTAGCACAGATACGCAGTATTTT.

Many counts were recorded for this clonotype. The chain recombines TRBV18 with TRBJ1-1, with D maybe TRBD1 (6 bases). This CDR3 is built from 16 residues. Trimming cost V 0 bases and J 4 bases, with 15 bases left between them. Germline CDR1 and CDR2: KGHSH and LQKENI. The CDR3 region has the DNA TGTGCCAGCTCACCACCTCTTACAGGGAGAGGCACTGAAGCTTTCTTT. Translating gives CASSPPLTGRGTEAFF.